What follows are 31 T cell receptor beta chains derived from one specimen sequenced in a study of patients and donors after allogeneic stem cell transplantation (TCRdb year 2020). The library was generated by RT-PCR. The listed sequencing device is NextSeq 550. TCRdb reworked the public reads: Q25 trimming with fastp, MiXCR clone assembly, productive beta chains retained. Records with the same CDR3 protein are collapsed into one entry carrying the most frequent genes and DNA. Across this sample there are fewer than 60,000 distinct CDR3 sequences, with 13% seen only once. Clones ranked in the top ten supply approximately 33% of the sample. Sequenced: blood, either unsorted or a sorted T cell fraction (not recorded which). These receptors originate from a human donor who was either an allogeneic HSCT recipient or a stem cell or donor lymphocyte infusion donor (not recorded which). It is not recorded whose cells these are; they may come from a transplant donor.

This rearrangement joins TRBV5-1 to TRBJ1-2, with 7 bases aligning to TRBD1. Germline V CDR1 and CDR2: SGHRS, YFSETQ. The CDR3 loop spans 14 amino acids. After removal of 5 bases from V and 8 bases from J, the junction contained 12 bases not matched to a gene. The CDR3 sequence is CASRQDRAQGGYTF. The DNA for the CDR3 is TGCGCCAGCAGGCAAGACAGGGCCCAAGGGGGCTACACCTTC.

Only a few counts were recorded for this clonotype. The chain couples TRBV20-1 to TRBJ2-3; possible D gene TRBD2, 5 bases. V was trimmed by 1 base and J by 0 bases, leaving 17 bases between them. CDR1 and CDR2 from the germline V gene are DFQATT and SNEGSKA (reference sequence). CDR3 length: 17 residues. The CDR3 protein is CSARAPLVGTSTDTQYF. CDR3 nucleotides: TGCAGTGCTAGAGCCCCACTAGTGGGAACTAGCACAGATACGCAGTATTTT.

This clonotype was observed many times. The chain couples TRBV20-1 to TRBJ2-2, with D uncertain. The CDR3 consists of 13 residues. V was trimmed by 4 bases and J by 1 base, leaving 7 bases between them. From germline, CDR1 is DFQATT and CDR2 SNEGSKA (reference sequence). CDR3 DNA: TGCAGTGCTAAAGGAGAGAACACCGGGGAGCTGTTTTTT. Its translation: CSAKGENTGELFF.

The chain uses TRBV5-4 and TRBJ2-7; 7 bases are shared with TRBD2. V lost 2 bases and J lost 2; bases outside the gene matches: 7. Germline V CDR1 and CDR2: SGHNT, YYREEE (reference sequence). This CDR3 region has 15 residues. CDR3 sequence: CASSLISGGAYEQYF. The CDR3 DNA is TGTGCCAGCAGCTTAATATCGGGAGGCGCCTACGAGCAGTACTTC.

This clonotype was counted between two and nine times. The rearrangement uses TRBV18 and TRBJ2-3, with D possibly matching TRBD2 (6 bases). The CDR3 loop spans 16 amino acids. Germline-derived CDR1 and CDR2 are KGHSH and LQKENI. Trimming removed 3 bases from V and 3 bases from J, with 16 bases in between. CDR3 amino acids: CASSPPYGGETDTQYF. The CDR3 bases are TGTGCCAGCTCACCTCCGTACGGAGGGGAAACAGATACGCAGTATTTT.

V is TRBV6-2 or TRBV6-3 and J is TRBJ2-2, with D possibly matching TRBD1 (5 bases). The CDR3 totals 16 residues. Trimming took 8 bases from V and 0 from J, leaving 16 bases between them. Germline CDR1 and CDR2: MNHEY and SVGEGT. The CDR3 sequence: CASVFRQHANTGELFF. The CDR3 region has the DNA TGTGCCAGCGTATTTCGACAGCACGCGAACACCGGGGAGCTGTTTTTT.

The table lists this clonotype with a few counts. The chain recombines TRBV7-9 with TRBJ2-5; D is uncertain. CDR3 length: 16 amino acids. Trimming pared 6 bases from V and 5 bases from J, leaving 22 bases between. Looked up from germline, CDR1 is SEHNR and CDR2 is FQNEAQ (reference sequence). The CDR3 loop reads CASSRGSLYPAETQYF. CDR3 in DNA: TGTGCCAGCAGTCGAGGATCCCTATATCCGGCGGAGACCCAGTACTTC.

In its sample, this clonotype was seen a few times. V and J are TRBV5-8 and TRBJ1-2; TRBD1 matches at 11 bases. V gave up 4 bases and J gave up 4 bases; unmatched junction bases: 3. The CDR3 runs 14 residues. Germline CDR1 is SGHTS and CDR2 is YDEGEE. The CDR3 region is CASSGTGGGYGYTF. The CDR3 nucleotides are TGTGCCAGCAGCGGGACAGGGGGGGGCTATGGCTACACCTTC.

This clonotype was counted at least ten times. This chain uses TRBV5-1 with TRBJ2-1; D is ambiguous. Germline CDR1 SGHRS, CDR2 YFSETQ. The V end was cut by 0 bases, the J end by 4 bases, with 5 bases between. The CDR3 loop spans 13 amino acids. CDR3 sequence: CASSLDNYNEQFF. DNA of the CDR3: TGCGCCAGCAGCTTGGACAATTACAATGAGCAGTTCTTC.

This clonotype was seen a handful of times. The CDR3 region has the DNA TGTGCCAGCTCACCAAGCCGGGAAGCTTTCTTT. Protein sequence: CASSPSREAFF. J is TRBJ1-1 and V is TRBV18; D remains ambiguous. The germline V and J ends were trimmed by 2 bases and 8 bases, with 6 bases remaining between them. The germline V gene has CDR1 KGHSH and CDR2 LQKENI. The length of the CDR3 is 11 residues.

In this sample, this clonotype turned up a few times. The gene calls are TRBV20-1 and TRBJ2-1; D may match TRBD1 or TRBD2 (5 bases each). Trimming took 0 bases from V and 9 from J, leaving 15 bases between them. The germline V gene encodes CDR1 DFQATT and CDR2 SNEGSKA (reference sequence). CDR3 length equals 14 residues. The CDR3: CSARDLQGVREQFF. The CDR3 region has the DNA TGCAGTGCTAGAGATCTCCAGGGAGTTCGTGAGCAGTTCTTC.

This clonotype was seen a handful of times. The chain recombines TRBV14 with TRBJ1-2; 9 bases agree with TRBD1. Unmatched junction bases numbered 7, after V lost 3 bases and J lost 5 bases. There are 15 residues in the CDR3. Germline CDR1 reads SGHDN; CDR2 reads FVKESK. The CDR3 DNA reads TGTGCCAGCAGCCAGTGGACAGGGGATTGGTATGGCTACACCTTC. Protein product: CASSQWTGDWYGYTF.

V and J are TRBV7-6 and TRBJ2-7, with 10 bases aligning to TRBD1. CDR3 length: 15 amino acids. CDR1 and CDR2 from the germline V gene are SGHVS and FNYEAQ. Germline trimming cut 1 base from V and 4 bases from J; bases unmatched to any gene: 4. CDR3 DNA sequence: TGTGCCAGCAGCTTAGGGGACAGGGGAAAGTACGAGCAGTACTTC. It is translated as CASSLGDRGKYEQYF.

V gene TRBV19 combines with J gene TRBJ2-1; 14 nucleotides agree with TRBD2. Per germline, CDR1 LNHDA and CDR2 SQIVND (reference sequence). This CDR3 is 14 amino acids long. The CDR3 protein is CPSGTSGSVYEQFF. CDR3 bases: TGTCCTTCCGGGACTAGCGGGAGTGTCTATGAGCAGTTCTTC.

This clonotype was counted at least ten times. CDR3 protein: CASTWGANTEAFF. The CDR3, as DNA: TGCGCCAGCACCTGGGGAGCGAACACTGAAGCTTTCTTT. The chain uses TRBV5-1 and TRBJ1-1; unclear D gene. The V end lost 6 bases, the J end lost 1 base, and 10 bases lay between the germline ends. Looked up from germline, CDR1 is SGHRS and CDR2 is YFSETQ. The CDR3 runs to 13 residues.

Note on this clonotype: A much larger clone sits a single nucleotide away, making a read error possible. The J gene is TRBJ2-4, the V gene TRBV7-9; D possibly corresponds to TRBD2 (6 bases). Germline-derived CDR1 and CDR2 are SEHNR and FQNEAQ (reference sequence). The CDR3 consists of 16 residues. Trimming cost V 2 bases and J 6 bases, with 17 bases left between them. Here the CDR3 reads CASSLMEGRGLNIQYF. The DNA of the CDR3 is TGTGCCAGCAGCTTAATGGAGGGCCGGGGCCTAAACATTCAGTACTTC.

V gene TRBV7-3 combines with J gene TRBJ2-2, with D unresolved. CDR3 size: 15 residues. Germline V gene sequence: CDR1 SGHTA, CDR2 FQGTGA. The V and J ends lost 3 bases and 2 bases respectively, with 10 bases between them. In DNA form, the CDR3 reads TGTGCCAGCAGCTTTCACGGACCAAACACCGGGGAGCTGTTTTTT. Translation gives CASSFHGPNTGELFF.

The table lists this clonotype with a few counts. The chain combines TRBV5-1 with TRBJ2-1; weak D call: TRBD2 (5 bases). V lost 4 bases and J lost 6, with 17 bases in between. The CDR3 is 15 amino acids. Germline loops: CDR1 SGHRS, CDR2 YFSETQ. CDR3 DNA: TGCGCCAGCAGCCCTAGAGGGAGAGACGTCAATGAGCAGTTCTTC. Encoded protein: CASSPRGRDVNEQFF.

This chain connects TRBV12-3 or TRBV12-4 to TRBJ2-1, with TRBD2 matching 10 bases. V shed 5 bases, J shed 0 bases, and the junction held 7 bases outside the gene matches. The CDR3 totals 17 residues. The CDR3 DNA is TGTGCCAGCAGTGGACTAGCGGTATCTAGCTCCTACAATGAGCAGTTCTTC. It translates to CASSGLAVSSSYNEQFF.

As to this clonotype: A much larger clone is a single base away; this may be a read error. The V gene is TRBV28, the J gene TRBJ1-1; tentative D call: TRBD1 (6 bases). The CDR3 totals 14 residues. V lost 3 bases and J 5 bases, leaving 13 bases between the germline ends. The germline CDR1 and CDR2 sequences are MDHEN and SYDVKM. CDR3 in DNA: TGTGCCAGCAGTTTTACCGAAGGGGGGACTGAAGCTTTCTTT. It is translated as CASSFTEGGTEAFF. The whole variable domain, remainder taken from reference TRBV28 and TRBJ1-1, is DVKVTQSSRYLVKRTGEKVFLECVQDMDHENMFWYRQDPGLGLRLIYFSYDVKMKEKGDIPEGYSVSREKKERFSLILESASTNQTSMYLCASSFTEGGTEAFFGQGTRLTVV.

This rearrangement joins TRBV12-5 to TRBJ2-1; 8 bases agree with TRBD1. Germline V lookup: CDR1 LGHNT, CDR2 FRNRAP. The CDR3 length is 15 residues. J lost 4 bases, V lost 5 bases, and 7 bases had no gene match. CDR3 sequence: CASGSGQGAYNEQFF. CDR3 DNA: TGTGCTAGTGGTAGCGGACAGGGCGCTTACAATGAGCAGTTCTTC.

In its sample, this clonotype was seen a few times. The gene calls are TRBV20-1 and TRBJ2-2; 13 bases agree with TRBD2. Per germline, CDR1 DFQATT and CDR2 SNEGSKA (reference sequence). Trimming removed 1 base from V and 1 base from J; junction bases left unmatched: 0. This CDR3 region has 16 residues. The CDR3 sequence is CSARGLAGGNTGELFF. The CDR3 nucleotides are TGCAGTGCTAGAGGACTAGCGGGAGGGAACACCGGGGAGCTGTTTTTT.

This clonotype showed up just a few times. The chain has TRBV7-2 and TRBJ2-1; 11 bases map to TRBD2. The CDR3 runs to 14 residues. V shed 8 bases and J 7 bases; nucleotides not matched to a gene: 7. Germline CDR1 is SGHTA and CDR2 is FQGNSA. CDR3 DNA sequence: TGTGCCAGCGTTAGCGGGAGGGCATGGAATGAGCAGTTCTTC. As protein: CASVSGRAWNEQFF.

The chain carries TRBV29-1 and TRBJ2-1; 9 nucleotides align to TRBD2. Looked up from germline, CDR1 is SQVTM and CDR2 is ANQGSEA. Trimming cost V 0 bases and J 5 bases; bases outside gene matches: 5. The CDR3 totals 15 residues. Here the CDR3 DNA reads TGCAGCGTTGAAGAAAGGCTAGCGGGAAACAATGAGCAGTTCTTC. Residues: CSVEERLAGNNEQFF.

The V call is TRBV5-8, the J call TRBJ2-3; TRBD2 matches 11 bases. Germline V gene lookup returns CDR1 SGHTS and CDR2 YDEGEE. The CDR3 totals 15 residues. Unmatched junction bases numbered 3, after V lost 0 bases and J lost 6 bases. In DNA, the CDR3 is TGTGCCAGCAGCTTGGAGCTAGCGGGAGGCGATACGCAGTATTTT. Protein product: CASSLELAGGDTQYF.

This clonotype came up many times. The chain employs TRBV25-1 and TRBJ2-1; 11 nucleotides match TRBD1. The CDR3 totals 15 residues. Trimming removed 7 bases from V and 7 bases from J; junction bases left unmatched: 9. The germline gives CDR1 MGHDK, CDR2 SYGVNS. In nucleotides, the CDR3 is TGTGCCAGCAACAGACCGGGACAGGGGGTTAATGAGCAGTTCTTC. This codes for CASNRPGQGVNEQFF.

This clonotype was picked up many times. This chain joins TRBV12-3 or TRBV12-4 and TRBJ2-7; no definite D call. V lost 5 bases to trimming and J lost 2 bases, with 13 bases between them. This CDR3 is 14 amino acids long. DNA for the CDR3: TGTGCCAGCAGTCCCCGGACGGGTACCTACGAGCAGTACTTC. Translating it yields CASSPRTGTYEQYF.

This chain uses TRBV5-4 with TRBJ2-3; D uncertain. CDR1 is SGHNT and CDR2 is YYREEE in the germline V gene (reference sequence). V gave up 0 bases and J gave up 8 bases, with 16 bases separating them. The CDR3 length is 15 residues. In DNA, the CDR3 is TGTGCCAGCAGCTTGGGTGGCGGCTCTGGCGGTACGCAGTATTTT. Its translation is CASSLGGGSGGTQYF. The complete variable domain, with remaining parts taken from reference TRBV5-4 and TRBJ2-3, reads ETGVTQSPTHLIKTRGQQVTLRCSSQSGHNTVSWYQQALGQGPQFIFQYYREEENGRGNFPPRFSGLQFPNYSSELNVNALELDDSALYLCASSLGGGSGGTQYFGPGTRLTVL.

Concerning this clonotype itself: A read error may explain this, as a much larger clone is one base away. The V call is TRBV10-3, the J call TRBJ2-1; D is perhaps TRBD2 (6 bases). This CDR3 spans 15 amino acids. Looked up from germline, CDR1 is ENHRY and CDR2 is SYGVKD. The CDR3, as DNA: TGTGCCATCATGTTAGCGGAGGGCCCCTACAATGAGCAGCTCTTC. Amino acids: CAIMLAEGPYNEQLF.

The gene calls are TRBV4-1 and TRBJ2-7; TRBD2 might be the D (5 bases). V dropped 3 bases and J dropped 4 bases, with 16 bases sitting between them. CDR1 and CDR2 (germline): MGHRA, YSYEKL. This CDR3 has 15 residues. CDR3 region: CASSQTSGNGYEQYF. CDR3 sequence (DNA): TGCGCCAGCAGCCAGACATCCGGGAACGGGTACGAGCAGTACTTC.

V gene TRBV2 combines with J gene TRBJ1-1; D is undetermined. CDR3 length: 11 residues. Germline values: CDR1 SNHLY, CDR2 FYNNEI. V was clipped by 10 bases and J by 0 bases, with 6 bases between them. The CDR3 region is CATQMNTEAFF. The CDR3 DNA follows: TGTGCCACGCAGATGAACACTGAAGCTTTCTTT. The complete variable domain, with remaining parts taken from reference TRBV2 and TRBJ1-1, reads EPEVTQTPSHQVTQMGQEVILRCVPISNHLYFYWYRQILGQKVEFLVSFYNNEISEKSEIFDDQFSVERPDGSNFTLKIRSTKLEDSAMYFCATQMNTEAFFGQGTRLTVV.